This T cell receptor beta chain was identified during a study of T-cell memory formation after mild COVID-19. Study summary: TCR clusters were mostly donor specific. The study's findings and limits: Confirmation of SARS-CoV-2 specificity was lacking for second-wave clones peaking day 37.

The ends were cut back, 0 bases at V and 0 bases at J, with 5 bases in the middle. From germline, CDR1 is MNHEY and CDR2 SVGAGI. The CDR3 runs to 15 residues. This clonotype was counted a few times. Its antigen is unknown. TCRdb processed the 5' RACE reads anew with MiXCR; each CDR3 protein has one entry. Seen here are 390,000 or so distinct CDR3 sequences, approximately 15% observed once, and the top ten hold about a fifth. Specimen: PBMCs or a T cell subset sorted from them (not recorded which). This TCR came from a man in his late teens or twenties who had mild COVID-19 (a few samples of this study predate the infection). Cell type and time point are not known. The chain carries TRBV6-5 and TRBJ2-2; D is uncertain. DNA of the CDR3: TGTGCCAGCAGTTACTCGGCATCGAACACCGGGGAGCTGTTTTTT. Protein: CASSYSASNTGELFF.